What follows are 27 T cell receptor beta chains derived from one specimen sequenced in a study of T cells in Graves' hyperthyroidism and ophthalmopathy (dated by TCRdb to about 2019). Preparation of the library involved multiplex PCR. Sequencing took place on an Illumina HiSeq 2000. The TCR beta CDR3 regions were amplified from RNA transcripts. For the first round of RT-PCR on the TCR CDR3, the HTBI primer set was used together with the Qiagen OneStep RT-PCR kit. TCRdb reprocessing: public reads trimmed at Q25 with fastp, clones called with MiXCR, in-frame beta chains kept. One record per CDR3 amino acid sequence lists the most common genes and DNA. In all, the sample holds under 350,000 distinct CDR3 sequences, and about 14% of those were seen once. The top ten clones comprise almost 8% of the sample. The sample was blood. The receptors here all came from a woman in her twenties or thirties with Graves' hyperthyroidism that later progressed to Graves' ophthalmopathy.

A few counts support this clonotype. V is TRBV18 and J is TRBJ2-7; D is unresolved. CDR1 is KGHSH and CDR2 is LQKENI in the germline V gene. Trimming took off 2 bases at V and 5 bases at J, with 10 bases between the two ends. This CDR3 is 13 amino acids long. CDR3 in amino acids: CASSPDKQNEQYF. The CDR3 coding sequence is TGTGCCAGCTCACCAGACAAACAGAACGAGCAGTACTTC.

In its sample, this clonotype was seen many times. The chain links TRBV6-5 to TRBJ2-7; D is undetermined. With 0 bases removed from V and 6 bases from J, the gap between germline ends came to 9 bases. This CDR3 is built from 13 residues. From germline, CDR1 is MNHEY and CDR2 SVGAGI. In nucleotides, the CDR3 is TGTGCCAGCAGTTACTCCTCGATGGGCGAGCAGTACTTC. As protein: CASSYSSMGEQYF.

Many counts were recorded for this clonotype. This sequence joins TRBV20-1 and TRBJ2-5; TRBD1 aligns across 9 bases. Germline V gene data show CDR1 as DFQATT and CDR2 as SNEGSKA (reference sequence). J was trimmed by 5 bases and V by 5 bases; bases with no gene match: 6. The CDR3 has 13 residues. CDR3 sequence reads: CSALPTGGETQYF. The CDR3 nucleotides read TGCAGTGCTTTACCGACAGGGGGGGAGACCCAGTACTTC.

This clonotype was observed a few times. The rearrangement links TRBV6-2 or TRBV6-3 to TRBJ2-7, with 9 bases fitting TRBD1. Germline loops: CDR1 MNHEY, CDR2 SVGEGT. The CDR3 loop spans 16 amino acids. V was pared by 2 bases and J by 8 bases, with 13 bases of the junction left unmatched. The CDR3 nucleotides read TGTGCCAGCAGTTACCCATGGGGACAGGGTTCTAAGAAGCAGTACTTC. Protein sequence: CASSYPWGQGSKKQYF.

The table lists this clonotype with many counts. The chain links TRBV15 to TRBJ1-1, with D perhaps TRBD1 (5 bases). Germline V gives CDR1 LNHNV, CDR2 YYDKDF (reference sequence). The germline V and J ends were trimmed by 4 bases and 5 bases, with 23 bases remaining between them. The CDR3 has 17 amino acids. CDR3 region: CATSIGSGAGVGTEAFF. The CDR3 nucleotides are TGTGCCACCAGCATCGGGTCTGGGGCGGGCGTGGGGACTGAAGCTTTCTTT. Supplemented by reference TRBV15 and TRBJ1-1, the full variable domain reads DAMVIQNPRYQVTQFGKPVTLSCSQTLNHNVMYWYQQKSSQAPKLLFHYYDKDFNNEADTPDNFQSRRPNTSFCFLDIRSPGLGDTAMYLCATSIGSGAGVGTEAFFGQGTRLTVV.

This clonotype was seen ten or more times. The chain uses TRBV6-1 and TRBJ2-7, with 8 bases identical to TRBD2. This CDR3 region has 17 residues. The germline gives CDR1 MNHNS, CDR2 SASEGT. Unmatched junction bases numbered 17, after V lost 6 bases and J lost 4 bases. CDR3: CASSRSQLAGGLYEQYF. The CDR3 DNA sequence: TGTGCCAGCAGCCGTAGCCAATTGGCGGGAGGCCTTTACGAGCAGTACTTC.

This clonotype came up a few times. Possible read error: a much larger clone is one base away. The gene calls are TRBV3-1 and TRBJ1-1; possibly TRBD1 for D (5 bases). Per the germline V gene, CDR1 is LGHDT and CDR2 is YNNKEL (reference sequence). The CDR3 totals 15 residues. Trimming took 4 bases from V and 6 from J, leaving 18 bases between them. CDR3 region: CASSPELSRGAEAFF. CDR3 in DNA: TGTGCCAGCAGCCCCGAGCTGAGTAGGGGCGCTGAAGCTTTCTTT.

This clonotype was seen at least ten times. This chain uses TRBV27 with TRBJ2-1, with 9 bases fitting TRBD2. Germline assignment: CDR1 MNHEY and CDR2 SMNVEV (reference sequence). The CDR3 is 16 amino acids. The V gene end was trimmed by 6 bases and the J gene end by 3 bases; junction bases not matched to a gene: 9. The CDR3 nucleotides are TGTGCCAGCAGGCCACGGACTAGCGTCCTCTACAATGAGCAGTTCTTC. This translates into CASRPRTSVLYNEQFF.

At least ten counts were recorded for this clonotype. The chain couples TRBV28 to TRBJ2-2; no clear D gene. The CDR3 has 11 residues. Trimming took off 10 bases at V and 7 bases at J, with 10 bases between the two ends. Germline CDR1 is MDHEN and CDR2 is SYDVKM. The CDR3 coding sequence is TGTGCCACGTTCTGGGTCGGGGAGCTGTTTTTT. Translation gives CATFWVGELFF.

The J gene is TRBJ2-7, the V gene TRBV20-1; D is perhaps TRBD2 (6 bases). CDR1 and CDR2 (germline): DFQATT, SNEGSKA (reference sequence). The V gene lost 2 bases and the J gene lost 3 bases, with 14 bases spanning the gap. The CDR3 is made up of 14 amino acids. The CDR3 spells CSARPRLVNYEQYF. CDR3 coding DNA: TGCAGTGCTAGACCGAGACTAGTGAACTACGAGCAGTACTTC.

This clonotype occurred many times. This rearrangement joins TRBV20-1 to TRBJ2-7; D may correspond to TRBD1 or TRBD2 (7 bases each). The CDR3 has 14 residues. Trimming removed 8 bases at V and 1 base at J, with 18 bases between. Germline CDR1 DFQATT, CDR2 SNEGSKA (reference sequence). The CDR3 DNA sequence: TGCAGTCGATCTAGGCAGGGGGGGTCCTACGAGCAGTACTTC. Translation gives CSRSRQGGSYEQYF.

This clonotype was picked up many times. Being one base from a much bigger clone, this may be a read error. The J gene is TRBJ2-7, the V gene TRBV7-2, with no clear D. The V end lost 7 bases, the J end lost 3 bases, and 19 bases lay between the germline ends. The length of the CDR3 is 15 residues. Germline CDR1 is SGHTA and CDR2 is FQGNSA. CDR3 residues: CASNLTASHRYEQYF. The CDR3 DNA reads TGTGCCAGCAATCTAACGGCGAGCCATCGCTACGAGCAGTACTTC. Filled out from reference TRBV7-2 and TRBJ2-7, the complete variable domain reads GAGVSQSPSNKVTEKGKDVELRCDPISGHTALYWYRQSLGQGLEFLIYFQGNSAPDKSGLPSDRFSAERTGGSVSTLTIQRTQQEDSAVYLCASNLTASHRYEQYFGPGTRLTVT.

There are many counts of this clonotype. The chain carries TRBV7-9 and TRBJ2-5, with D possibly matching TRBD1 (5 bases). The V gene's germline CDR1 is SEHNR and CDR2 FQNEAQ (reference sequence). The CDR3 contains 15 residues. Trimming stripped 0 bases from V and 2 bases from J, with 10 bases between. The DNA of the CDR3 is TGTGCCAGCAGCTTAGCGACCAGGGTGCAAGAGACCCAGTACTTC. Translation: CASSLATRVQETQYF.

The genes are TRBV2 and TRBJ2-5, with TRBD2 identical over 14 bases. Germline-derived CDR1 and CDR2 are SNHLY and FYNNEI. The CDR3 sequence is 16 residues long. J was trimmed by 3 bases and V by 4 bases; bases with no gene match: 4. The CDR3 sequence is CASSAWGLAGEETQYF. The CDR3 region has the DNA TGTGCCAGCAGTGCCTGGGGACTAGCGGGGGAAGAGACCCAGTACTTC.

There are many counts of this clonotype. The chain is built from TRBV9 and TRBJ2-2; TRBD2 matches at 10 bases. Germline assignment: CDR1 SGDLS and CDR2 YYNGEE. The CDR3 spans 17 residues. V trimming: 3 bases; J trimming: 6 bases; junction bases outside the gene matches: 11. The CDR3 region is CASSARVLAGTAGELFF. The CDR3 nucleotides are TGTGCCAGCAGCGCCCGAGTACTAGCGGGAACTGCCGGGGAGCTGTTTTTT.

The sample holds many counts of this clonotype. J is TRBJ2-3 and V is TRBV7-9; maybe TRBD1 (5 bases). CDR3 length equals 16 residues. Germline assignment: CDR1 SEHNR and CDR2 FQNEAQ (reference sequence). V was trimmed by 3 bases and J by 3 bases, leaving 16 bases between them. The CDR3 loop is CASSFSSPGLTDTQYF. CDR3 DNA sequence: TGTGCCAGCAGCTTCTCGTCACCAGGGTTGACAGATACGCAGTATTTT. The full variable domain, its missing parts supplied by reference TRBV7-9 and TRBJ2-3, is DTGVSQNPRHKITKRGQNVTFRCDPISEHNRLYWYRQTLGQGPEFLTYFQNEAQLEKSRLLSDRFSAERPKGSFSTLEIQRTEQGDSAMYLCASSFSSPGLTDTQYFGPGTRLTVL.

V and J are TRBV7-2 and TRBJ2-3; TRBD1 or TRBD2 may be the D gene (6 bases each). V was cut by 0 bases and J by 6 bases, with 10 bases left in between. Germline V CDR1 and CDR2: SGHTA, FQGNSA. This CDR3 comprises 14 residues. The DNA of the CDR3 is TGTGCCAGCAGCTTAGCACGGGGGCATGATACGCAGTATTTT. This translates into CASSLARGHDTQYF. Full variable domain (missing parts from reference TRBV7-2 and TRBJ2-3): GAGVSQSPSNKVTEKGKDVELRCDPISGHTALYWYRQSLGQGLEFLIYFQGNSAPDKSGLPSDRFSAERTGGSVSTLTIQRTQQEDSAVYLCASSLARGHDTQYFGPGTRLTVL.

This clonotype has a count of ten or more. The chain is built from TRBV18 and TRBJ2-5; TRBD1 agrees at 9 bases. This CDR3 has 15 amino acids. Trimming took 6 bases from V and 3 from J; bases not matched to a gene: 8. Germline CDR1 is KGHSH and CDR2 is LQKENI. The DNA of the CDR3 is TGTGCCAGCTCCCCCGGGACAGGGAAGGAAGAGACCCAGTACTTC. Translated, it gives CASSPGTGKEETQYF.

This clonotype was found many times. The chain joins TRBV28 to TRBJ1-1, with no clear D. Germline-derived CDR1 and CDR2 are MDHEN and SYDVKM. The CDR3 has 11 amino acids. Deletions cut 7 bases from V and 4 bases from J, with 7 bases between. The CDR3 loop is CASIRGTEAFF. The CDR3, as DNA: TGTGCCAGCATACGGGGCACTGAAGCTTTCTTT.

This clonotype was recorded many times. The chain couples TRBV2 to TRBJ1-5; no clear D gene. This CDR3 comprises 13 residues. The germline V gene has CDR1 SNHLY and CDR2 FYNNEI. V shed 5 bases and J shed 6 bases, with 11 bases lying between them. Here the CDR3 DNA reads TGTGCCAGCAGTCCCGGCAGGATTCAGCCCCAGCATTTT. Amino acids: CASSPGRIQPQHF.

The chain combines TRBV6-1 with TRBJ2-2, with 10 positions matching TRBD2. Per the germline V gene, CDR1 is MNHNS and CDR2 is SASEGT. This CDR3 contains 16 residues. V trimming: 5 bases; J trimming: 4 bases; junction bases outside the gene matches: 7. Here the CDR3 DNA reads TGTGCCAGCAGTTTGAGCGGGAGGGCTATCACCGGGGAGCTGTTTTTT. Its translation is CASSLSGRAITGELFF.

This clonotype was recorded many times. This rearrangement joins TRBV30 to TRBJ1-1; D possibly corresponds to TRBD1 (6 bases). Germline loops: CDR1 GTSNPN, CDR2 SVGIG (reference sequence). The CDR3 sequence is 12 residues long. The germline V and J ends were trimmed by 5 bases and 4 bases, with 11 bases remaining between them. As DNA, the CDR3 is TGTGCCTGGGAAAGGGGGGTCACTGAAGCTTTCTTT. This gives the protein CAWERGVTEAFF.

This clonotype has ten or more counts. This chain connects TRBV6-1 to TRBJ2-1; maybe TRBD2 (5 bases). Germline V gives CDR1 MNHNS, CDR2 SASEGT. V shed 7 bases and J shed 5 bases, with 12 bases lying between them. The length of the CDR3 is 13 residues. CDR3 in DNA: TGTGCCAGCAAAGGAGCGGACGACAATGAGCAGTTCTTC. Amino acids: CASKGADDNEQFF.

This clonotype was recorded many times. This chain uses TRBV27 with TRBJ1-6; D gene unclear. CDR1 is MNHEY, CDR2 SMNVEV, per germline (reference sequence). With 1 base removed from V and 3 bases from J, the gap between germline ends came to 13 bases. The CDR3 has 17 amino acids. The CDR3 DNA follows: TGTGCCAGCAGTTTATTCGGCGGCGTTAACTATAATTCACCCCTCCACTTT. Its protein product is CASSLFGGVNYNSPLHF.

Remarks on this clonotype: A much larger clone is a single base away; this may be a read error. The chain carries TRBV6-1 and TRBJ1-1; no reliable D call. The germline V gene has CDR1 MNHNS and CDR2 SASEGT. V was clipped by 11 bases and J by 1 base, with 14 bases between them. The CDR3 is made up of 13 amino acids. CDR3 DNA sequence: TGTGCCGGCAAATCCCCACCGAACACTGAAGCTTTCTTT. Residues: CAGKSPPNTEAFF.

In regard to this clonotype: Because the CDR3 is missing its conserved closing phenylalanine or tryptophan, this is likely a read error. The chain employs TRBV27 and TRBJ2-6, with no clear D. From germline, CDR1 is MNHEY and CDR2 SMNVEV (reference sequence). CDR3 length: 15 amino acids. V was pared by 4 bases and J by 0 bases, with 7 bases between. CDR3 in DNA: TGTGCCAGCAGTTGGTCCGACTCTGGGGCCAACGTCCTGACTCTC. It encodes CASSWSDSGANVLTL.

This clonotype appeared a few times. The CDR3 region is CSARDRLAGGAYNEQFF. DNA for the CDR3: TGCAGTGCTAGAGATCGACTAGCGGGAGGGGCCTACAATGAGCAGTTCTTC. This chain uses TRBV20-1 with TRBJ2-1, with 14 bases that match TRBD2. From germline, CDR1 is DFQATT and CDR2 SNEGSKA (reference sequence). There are 17 residues in the CDR3. Unmatched junction bases numbered 3, after V lost 0 bases and J lost 2 bases.